Each of the 3 T cell receptor beta chains below was sequenced from the same sample in a study of blood T cell repertoires in COVID-19. Sequenced by immunoSEQ multiplex PCR; TCRdb stores in-frame clones only, minus some. Of 130,000 to 150,000 clones in the sample, about four fifths were seen once. The specimen sequenced was peripheral blood. These receptors were collected from a human donor in a cohort sampled during active COVID-19.

The rearrangement uses TRBV29-1 and TRBJ2-6, with TRBD1 matching over 9 bases. V lost 3 bases, J lost 2 bases, and 5 bases stayed unmatched. The germline V gene has CDR1 SQVTM and CDR2 ANQGSEA. This CDR3 is built from 16 residues. The CDR3 DNA reads as TGCAGCGTTGATGGGGACAGGGCGGCTGGGGCCAACGTCCTGACTTTC. As protein: CSVDGDRAAGANVLTF.

The table lists this clone with a few counts. The V and J genes are TRBV3-1 (or the pseudogene TRBV3-2) and TRBJ2-1; TRBD1 might be the D (5 bases). Trimming took off 8 bases at V and 0 bases at J, with 8 bases between the two ends. This CDR3 has 13 amino acids. In germline, CDR1 is LGHDT, CDR2 YNNKEL (reference sequence). The CDR3 here is CASGASSYNEQFF. CDR3 coding DNA: TGTGCCAGCGGGGCTAGCTCCTACAATGAGCAGTTCTTC.

J is TRBJ2-2 and V is TRBV6-5; D might be TRBD2 (5 bases). The V end lost 7 bases, the J end lost 1 base, and 7 bases lay between the germline ends. Germline loops: CDR1 MNHEY, CDR2 SVGAGI. The CDR3 is made up of 13 amino acids. CDR3 loop: CASKRENTGELFF. The CDR3 nucleotides are TGTGCCAGCAAACGGGAGAACACCGGGGAGCTGTTTTTT.